Following are 5 T cell receptor beta chains from one sample sequenced in a study of CD8 T cells in Susac syndrome. An input of roughly 0.45 to 1 ug of RNA was subjected to reverse transcription using random hexamers. TCRdb passed the immunoSEQ multiplex PCR reads through MiXCR, listing each CDR3 protein once. The sample holds around 200,000 distinct CDR3 sequences, more than 85% seen once. The sample consisted of CD8+ T cells from PBMCs. Receptor source: a human donor with multiple sclerosis.

The chain carries TRBV30 and TRBJ1-3; D remains unclear. Looked up from germline, CDR1 is GTSNPN and CDR2 is SVGIG (reference sequence). V lost 6 bases and J lost 1, with 10 bases in between. The CDR3 runs 13 residues. CDR3 DNA: TGTGCCTGTCTAACGGGGTCTGGAAACACCATATATTTT. This codes for CACLTGSGNTIYF.

CDR3 coding DNA: TGTGCCAGCAGGGTGGACAGTATGAACACTGAAGCTTTCTTT. This sequence encodes CASRVDSMNTEAFF. The V call is TRBV6-1, the J call TRBJ1-1; possibly TRBD1 for D (6 bases). Germline V gene sequence: CDR1 MNHNS, CDR2 SASEGT. V lost 6 bases, J lost 0 bases, and 11 bases lay in between. The CDR3 is 14 amino acids.

This chain links TRBV19 with TRBJ2-2; the match to TRBD1 covers 11 bases. From germline, CDR1 is LNHDA and CDR2 SQIVND (reference sequence). Trimming cost V 4 bases and J 5 bases; bases outside gene matches: 12. The CDR3 spans 18 residues. The CDR3 region is CASSNLPGQGEWTGELFF. The CDR3 DNA reads TGTGCCAGTAGTAATCTTCCGGGACAGGGGGAGTGGACCGGGGAGCTGTTTTTT.

The V and J genes are TRBV20-1 and TRBJ2-7; D call uncertain. Germline-derived CDR1 and CDR2 are DFQATT and SNEGSKA (reference sequence). This CDR3 has 13 residues. Trimming took 0 bases from V and 1 from J, leaving 7 bases between them. CDR3 sequence (DNA): TGCAGTGCTAGAGATCCATTTTCCTACGAGCAGTACTTC. This gives the protein CSARDPFSYEQYF.

The J gene is TRBJ2-3, the V gene TRBV7-2, with 8 bases aligning to TRBD1. CDR3 size: 19 residues. Germline loops: CDR1 SGHTA, CDR2 FQGNSA. The J segment lost 1 base and the V segment lost 2 bases, leaving 14 bases of the junction unmatched. Here the CDR3 reads CASSLPLVRGPYRTDTQYF. Here the CDR3 DNA reads TGTGCCAGCAGCTTACCGCTGGTCAGGGGGCCCTATCGCACAGATACGCAGTATTTT. Looking up the rest from reference TRBV7-2 and TRBJ2-3 gives the full variable domain: GAGVSQSPSNKVTEKGKDVELRCDPISGHTALYWYRQSLGQGLEFLIYFQGNSAPDKSGLPSDRFSAERTGGSVSTLTIQRTQQEDSAVYLCASSLPLVRGPYRTDTQYFGPGTRLTVL.